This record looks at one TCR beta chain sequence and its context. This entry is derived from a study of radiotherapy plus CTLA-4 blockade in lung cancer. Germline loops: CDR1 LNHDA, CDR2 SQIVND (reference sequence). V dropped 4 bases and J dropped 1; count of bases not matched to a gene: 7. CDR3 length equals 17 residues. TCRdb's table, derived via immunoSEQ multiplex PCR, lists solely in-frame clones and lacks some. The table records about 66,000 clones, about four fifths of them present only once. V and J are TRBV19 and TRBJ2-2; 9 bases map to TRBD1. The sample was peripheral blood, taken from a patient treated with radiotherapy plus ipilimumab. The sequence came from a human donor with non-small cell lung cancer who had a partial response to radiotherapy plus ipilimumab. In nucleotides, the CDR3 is TGTGCCAGTAGTACCCCGGGACAGGGCCTGAACACCGGGGAGCTGTTTTTT. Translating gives CASSTPGQGLNTGELFF. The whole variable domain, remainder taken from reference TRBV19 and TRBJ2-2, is DGGITQSPKYLFRKEGQNVTLSCEQNLNHDAMYWYRQDPGQGLRLIYYSQIVNDFQKGDIAEGYSVSREKKESFPLTVTSAQKNPTAFYLCASSTPGQGLNTGELFFGEGSRLTVL.